One sample yielded the 26 T cell receptor beta chains listed below, sequenced in a study of identical twins. One entry per CDR3 protein, called by TCRdb with MiXCR from the 5' RACE reads. The sample lists 450,000 to 500,000 distinct CDR3 sequences; approximately 15% were seen once. The same specimen was also included in a second study, on yellow fever vaccine responses in identical twins.

The sample consisted of CD4+ T cells sorted from blood. The source is a woman aged 18-29 years in good health.

This clonotype was counted only a few times. V and J are TRBV12-3 or TRBV12-4 and TRBJ2-3, with D perhaps matching TRBD1 or TRBD2 (5 bases each). V was pared by 8 bases and J by 11 bases, with 17 bases between. The CDR3 has 12 amino acids. CDR3 nucleotide sequence: TGTGCCAGCTCCCTGTGGGACCGAGGGCAGTATTTT. Its protein product is CASSLWDRGQYF.

J is TRBJ2-7 and V is TRBV3-1, with D tentatively TRBD1 or TRBD2 (5 bases each). Germline loops: CDR1 LGHDT, CDR2 YNNKEL (reference sequence). The CDR3 loop spans 15 amino acids. The V end was cut by 1 base, the J end by 6 bases, with 16 bases between. The CDR3 sequence: CASSQVYWDPREQYF. The DNA of the CDR3 is TGTGCCAGCAGCCAAGTTTATTGGGACCCTCGCGAGCAGTACTTC.

This clonotype was seen a handful of times. V gene TRBV10-2 combines with J gene TRBJ2-7; D is uncertain. V lost 7 bases and J lost 0, with 7 bases in between. The V gene's germline CDR1 is WSHSY and CDR2 SAAADI. The CDR3 sequence is 12 residues long. The CDR3 is CASKESSYEQYF. CDR3 bases: TGCGCCAGCAAAGAGAGCTCCTACGAGCAGTACTTC.

A few counts support this clonotype. The chain joins TRBV18 to TRBJ2-7; no reliable D call. The CDR3 spans 15 residues. Germline CDR1 and CDR2: KGHSH and LQKENI. V lost 0 bases, J lost 3 bases, and 12 bases lay in between. This CDR3 is CASSPPGKVGYEQYF. The CDR3 region has the DNA TGTGCCAGCTCACCACCGGGCAAGGTCGGCTACGAGCAGTACTTC.

This clonotype turned up a few times. V gene TRBV7-2 combines with J gene TRBJ1-1; the D is unclear. Trimming left V 2 bases short and J 0 bases short, with 10 bases between. The CDR3 extends over 15 amino acids. Germline V gene sequence: CDR1 SGHTA, CDR2 FQGNSA. CDR3 residues: CASSLTGGLNTEAFF. CDR3 nucleotides: TGTGCCAGCAGCTTAACGGGCGGACTGAACACTGAAGCTTTCTTT.

This clonotype was detected many times. The rearrangement uses TRBV4-3 and TRBJ2-7; D not resolved. CDR1 and CDR2 from the germline V gene are LGHNA and YSLEER. This CDR3 comprises 12 residues. V gave up 2 bases and J gave up 8 bases, with 10 bases separating them. For the CDR3, the DNA is TGCGCCAGCAGCCAAAGGACGTGCAAGCAGTACTTC. Translating gives CASSQRTCKQYF.

This clonotype has ten or more counts. This chain connects TRBV29-1 to TRBJ2-5; D perhaps matches TRBD1 (5 bases). Deletions cut 5 bases from V and 4 bases from J, with 14 bases between. Per germline, CDR1 SQVTM and CDR2 ANQGSEA. The CDR3 is 13 amino acids. CDR3 DNA sequence: TGCAGCGTTCGCCCTGGCAGGGCAGAGACCCAGTACTTC. It specifies CSVRPGRAETQYF. Combining the CDR3 with reference TRBV29-1 and TRBJ2-5 gives the whole variable domain SAVISQKPSRDICQRGTSLTIQCQVDSQVTMMFWYRQQPGQSLTLIATANQGSEATYESGFVIDKFPISRPNLTFSTLTVSNMSPEDSSIYLCSVRPGRAETQYFGPGTRLLVL.

A few counts support this clonotype. The chain combines TRBV20-1 with TRBJ2-7; D call uncertain. Trimming removed 3 bases at V and 4 bases at J, with 13 bases between. The CDR3 covers 13 residues. From germline, CDR1 is DFQATT and CDR2 SNEGSKA (reference sequence). CDR3 amino acids: CSASPQGIYEQYF. CDR3 nucleotides: TGCAGTGCTAGTCCCCAAGGGATTTACGAGCAGTACTTC.

There are many counts of this clonotype. The chain is built from TRBV20-1 and TRBJ2-1; D remains unclear. CDR3 length: 12 amino acids. V lost 8 bases and J 8 bases, leaving 16 bases between the germline ends. Germline CDR1 and CDR2: DFQATT and SNEGSKA (reference sequence). Here the CDR3 DNA reads TGCAGTCCCCTCTTGGATGGGCATGAGCAGTTCTTC. Protein sequence: CSPLLDGHEQFF.

The chain couples TRBV30 to TRBJ2-7; D uncertain. Trimming removed 1 base from V and 0 bases from J, with 1 base in between. CDR1 is GTSNPN, CDR2 SVGIG, per germline (reference sequence). The CDR3 has 11 residues. CDR3 sequence reads: CAWSASYEQYF. CDR3 DNA sequence: TGTGCCTGGAGTGCCTCCTACGAGCAGTACTTC.

The table lists this clonotype with a few counts. V and J are TRBV12-3 or TRBV12-4 and TRBJ2-7; either TRBD1 or TRBD2 may fit D (5 bases each). V lost 8 bases and J lost 2, with 22 bases in between. The CDR3 consists of 16 residues. CDR3 in amino acids: CASVRHAGGPPYEQYF. In DNA form, the CDR3 reads TGTGCCAGCGTCCGTCACGCTGGGGGACCTCCCTACGAGCAGTACTTC.

This clonotype was detected only a few times. V usage is TRBV5-6 and J usage is TRBJ1-1; possible D gene TRBD1, 5 bases. The germline gives CDR1 SGHDT, CDR2 YYEEEE. The CDR3 loop spans 19 amino acids. The V end lost 2 bases, the J end lost 1 base, and 24 bases lay between the germline ends. The CDR3, as DNA: TGTGCCAGCAGCTTCTTCCGGACGAAACATGGAGGGGAGAACACTGAAGCTTTCTTT. It codes for CASSFFRTKHGGENTEAFF.

This clonotype was detected only a few times. The chain links TRBV6-1 to TRBJ2-4; D is unresolved. Germline CDR1 is MNHNS and CDR2 is SASEGT. V gave up 3 bases and J gave up 1 base, with 7 bases separating them. CDR3 length equals 14 residues. CDR3 DNA: TGTGCCAGCAGTGAGGGTGGGGCCAAAAACATTCAGTACTTC. The encoded protein is CASSEGGAKNIQYF.

This clonotype has a handful of counts. CDR3 amino acids: CASSLVLGSSPLHF. For the CDR3, the DNA is TGTGCCAGCAGTTTAGTCCTGGGAAGCTCACCCCTCCACTTT. The chain joins TRBV12-3 or TRBV12-4 to TRBJ1-6, with no clear D. The germline V and J ends were trimmed by 1 base and 10 bases, with 11 bases remaining between them. The CDR3 has 14 amino acids.

The chain combines TRBV4-2 with TRBJ2-5; 9 positions agree with TRBD1. V shed 1 base, J shed 1 base, and the junction held 4 bases outside the gene matches. CDR1 LGHNA and CDR2 YNFKEQ come from the germline V gene. This CDR3 comprises 16 residues. CDR3 in amino acids: CASSQGGTGPQETQYF. The CDR3 bases are TGTGCCAGCAGCCAAGGAGGGACAGGGCCCCAAGAGACCCAGTACTTC.

This chain connects TRBV19 to TRBJ2-3, with 7 bases matching TRBD1. V trimming: 6 bases; J trimming: 1 base; junction bases outside the gene matches: 10. The CDR3 contains 16 residues. Germline loops: CDR1 LNHDA, CDR2 SQIVND (reference sequence). The CDR3 DNA reads TGTGCCAGTAGCTCAGACAGGGTGAAAGGCACAGATACGCAGTATTTT. Encoded protein: CASSSDRVKGTDTQYF. Filled out from reference TRBV19 and TRBJ2-3, the complete variable domain reads DGGITQSPKYLFRKEGQNVTLSCEQNLNHDAMYWYRQDPGQGLRLIYYSQIVNDFQKGDIAEGYSVSREKKESFPLTVTSAQKNPTAFYLCASSSDRVKGTDTQYFGPGTRLTVL.

This clonotype was seen more than once but under ten times. The chain uses TRBV6-2 or TRBV6-3 and TRBJ2-7; 13 bases agree with TRBD2. The CDR3 is 23 residues long. Germline CDR1 and CDR2: MNHEY and SVGEGT. Trimming at V came to 4 bases and at J to 4 bases, leaving 28 bases not matched to a gene. The CDR3 region has the DNA TGTGCCAGCAGTTCCATCGGGACAGGGCCCGCCCGGACTAGCGGGAGAGATGGGTACGAGCAGTACTTC. Translation gives CASSSIGTGPARTSGRDGYEQYF.

The genes are TRBV2 and TRBJ2-6; unclear D gene. Trimming left V 6 bases short and J 0 bases short, with 12 bases between. The germline gives CDR1 SNHLY, CDR2 FYNNEI. The CDR3 covers 16 residues. CDR3 in amino acids: CASRGIGRSGANVLTF. In DNA form, the CDR3 reads TGTGCCAGCAGGGGGATAGGCCGCTCTGGGGCCAACGTCCTGACTTTC.

The chain links TRBV7-2 to TRBJ1-4, with TRBD1 identical over 11 bases. J was trimmed by 7 bases and V by 5 bases; bases with no gene match: 6. The CDR3 length is 15 residues. Germline V CDR1 and CDR2: SGHTA, FQGNSA. CDR3 nucleotides: TGTGCCAGCAGCCCCGGGACAGGGGGAGGTGAAAAACTGTTTTTT. This translates into CASSPGTGGGEKLFF. The full variable domain, with the rest looked up from reference TRBV7-2 and TRBJ1-4, is GAGVSQSPSNKVTEKGKDVELRCDPISGHTALYWYRQSLGQGLEFLIYFQGNSAPDKSGLPSDRFSAERTGGSVSTLTIQRTQQEDSAVYLCASSPGTGGGEKLFFGSGTQLSVL.

The chain employs TRBV29-1 and TRBJ2-5, with 9 bases matching TRBD1. The germline V gene encodes CDR1 SQVTM and CDR2 ANQGSEA. CDR3 length: 15 amino acids. V dropped 0 bases and J dropped 4; count of bases not matched to a gene: 6. The CDR3 region is CSVEDDGQGRETQYF. The CDR3 DNA reads TGCAGCGTTGAAGACGATGGACAGGGGAGAGAGACCCAGTACTTC.

This sequence joins TRBV11-1 and TRBJ1-6; D is perhaps TRBD1 (5 bases). Deletions cut 4 bases from V and 6 bases from J, with 13 bases between. CDR1 and CDR2 (germline): SGHAT, FQDESV (reference sequence). The CDR3 is made up of 15 amino acids. The chain's CDR3 is CASSSMGGSNSPLHF. The CDR3 DNA follows: TGTGCCAGCAGCTCGATGGGGGGGTCTAATTCACCCCTCCACTTT.

This clonotype came up a few times. The rearrangement uses TRBV7-2 and TRBJ2-5; D might be TRBD2 (5 bases). The CDR3 runs to 15 residues. CDR1 and CDR2 (germline): SGHTA, FQGNSA. Trimming removed 2 bases from V and 5 bases from J, with 15 bases in between. The CDR3 DNA reads TGTGCCAGCAGCTTAATCTCGGGTAGCGTGGAGACCCAGTACTTC. It specifies CASSLISGSVETQYF.

This clonotype was seen a few times. The rearrangement links TRBV12-3 or TRBV12-4 to TRBJ2-1; D may be TRBD2 (6 bases). CDR3 length equals 15 residues. V was cut by 6 bases and J by 6 bases, with 18 bases left in between. The CDR3 region is CASSSPGRGANEQFF. The CDR3 coding sequence is TGTGCCAGCAGCTCCCCGGGCCGCGGGGCCAATGAGCAGTTCTTC.

This sequence joins TRBV28 and TRBJ2-7; D gene ambiguous. In germline, CDR1 is MDHEN, CDR2 SYDVKM. The V end lost 1 base, the J end lost 6 bases, and 7 bases lay between the germline ends. The CDR3 loop spans 12 amino acids. The chain's CDR3 is CASSLYSPEQYF. The CDR3 coding sequence is TGTGCCAGCAGTTTATATAGTCCCGAGCAGTACTTC.

A few counts support this clonotype. The chain has TRBV5-4 and TRBJ2-6; 7 bases agree with TRBD1. Germline CDR1 reads SGHNT; CDR2 reads YYREEE (reference sequence). The CDR3 consists of 18 residues. V lost 0 bases, J lost 3 bases, and 9 bases stayed unmatched. This CDR3 reads CASSLEGQPVGGANVLTF. The CDR3 nucleotides are TGTGCCAGCAGCTTGGAGGGACAGCCTGTGGGTGGGGCCAACGTCCTGACTTTC.

This clonotype showed up just a few times. This sequence joins TRBV4-2 and TRBJ2-7, with a weak D call TRBD2 (6 bases). In germline, CDR1 is LGHNA, CDR2 YNFKEQ. The V and J ends lost 0 bases and 2 bases respectively, with 14 bases between them. This CDR3 spans 16 amino acids. The chain's CDR3 is CASSQDGSGSAYEQYF. CDR3 nucleotide sequence: TGTGCCAGCAGCCAAGATGGTAGCGGTAGCGCCTACGAGCAGTACTTC.